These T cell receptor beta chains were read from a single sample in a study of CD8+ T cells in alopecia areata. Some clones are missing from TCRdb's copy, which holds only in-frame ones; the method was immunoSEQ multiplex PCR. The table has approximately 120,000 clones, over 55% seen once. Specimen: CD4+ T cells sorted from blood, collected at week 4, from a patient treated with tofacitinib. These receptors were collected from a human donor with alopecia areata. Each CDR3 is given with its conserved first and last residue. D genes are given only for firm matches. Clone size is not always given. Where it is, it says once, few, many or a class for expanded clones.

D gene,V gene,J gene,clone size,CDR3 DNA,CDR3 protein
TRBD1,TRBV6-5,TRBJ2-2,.,TGTGCCAGCAGTTACGCTGCAGGGGGCGCGCCCGGGGAGCTGTTTTTT,CASSYAAGGAPGELFF
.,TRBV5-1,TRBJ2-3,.,TGCGCCAGCAGCCTCCCCCAGTCAAGCACAGATACGCAGTATTTT,CASSLPQSSTDTQYF
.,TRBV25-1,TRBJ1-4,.,TGTGCCAGCAGTCGGATTTCTAATGAAAAACTGTTTTTT,CASSRISNEKLFF
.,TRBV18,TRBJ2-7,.,TGTGCCAGCTCACCCGACGGGTTGGGGGAGCAGTACTTC,CASSPDGLGEQYF
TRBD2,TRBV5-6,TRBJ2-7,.,TGTGCCAGCAGCTTGACGGGGGGGACTGTATACGAGCAGTACTTC,CASSLTGGTVYEQYF
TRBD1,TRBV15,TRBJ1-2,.,TGTGCCACCAGCAGTCCGGGACAGATCTATGGCTACACCTTC,CATSSPGQIYGYTF
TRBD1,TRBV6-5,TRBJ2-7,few,TGTGCCAGCAGTTACTTCCAGGGGGCCCACGAGCAGTACTTC,CASSYFQGAHEQYF
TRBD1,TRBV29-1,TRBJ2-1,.,TGCAGCGTCGAGGGCCAGGGGGCATGGAATGAGCAGTTCTTC,CSVEGQGAWNEQFF
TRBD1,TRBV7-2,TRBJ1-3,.,TGTGCCAGCCGAGAGAGGGGGCGCACTGGAAACACCATATATTTT,CASRERGRTGNTIYF
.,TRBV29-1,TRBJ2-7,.,TGCAGCGTTGAAGATCTTATGTCCTACGAGCAGTACTTC,CSVEDLMSYEQYF
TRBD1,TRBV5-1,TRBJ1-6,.,TGCGCCAGCAGCTTGGGGCAGGGGGATATGAATTCACCCCTCCACTTT,CASSLGQGDMNSPLHF
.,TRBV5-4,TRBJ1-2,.,TGTGCCAGCATAAACGACAGAACTAACTATGGCTACACCTTC,CASINDRTNYGYTF
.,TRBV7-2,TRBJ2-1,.,TGTGCCAGCAGCTTAGATACGGGGGTAGGGCAGTTCTTC,CASSLDTGVGQFF
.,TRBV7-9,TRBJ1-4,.,TGTGCCAGCAGCTTACCCTCAACAACTAATGAAAAACTGTTTTTT,CASSLPSTTNEKLFF
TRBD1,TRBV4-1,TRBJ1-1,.,TGCGCCAGCAGCCAGGGACAGGGGGCGGACACTGAAGCTTTCTTT,CASSQGQGADTEAFF
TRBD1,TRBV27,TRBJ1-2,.,TGTGCCAGCAGCGCCCGGGACAGCCTCTATGGCTACACCTTC,CASSARDSLYGYTF
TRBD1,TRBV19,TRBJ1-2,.,TGTGCCAGTACACTGGGACAGATCGACAACTATGGCTACACCTTC,CASTLGQIDNYGYTF
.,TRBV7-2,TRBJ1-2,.,TGTGCCAGCAGCTTAGGATCGGGGCAGTTCTCAGGCTACACCTTC,CASSLGSGQFSGYTF
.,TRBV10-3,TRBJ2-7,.,TGTGCCATCAGTGATTCCCTCGCCGGGACATCCTACGAGCAGTACTTC,CAISDSLAGTSYEQYF
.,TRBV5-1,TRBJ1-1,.,TGCGCCAGCAGCCCAGTGTCTCTACTGGCTGAAGCTTTCTTT,CASSPVSLLAEAFF
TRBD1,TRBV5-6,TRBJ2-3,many,TGTGCCAGCAGCCAGGGACAGGGCAGTCCAGATACGCAGTATTTT,CASSQGQGSPDTQYF
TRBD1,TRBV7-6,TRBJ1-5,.,TGTGCCAGCAGCCCAGCAGGGGGGGGTCAGCCCCAGCATTTT,CASSPAGGGQPQHF
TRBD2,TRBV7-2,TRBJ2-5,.,TGTGCCAGCAGCCTGACTAGCGGGAGCGGGGAGACCCAGTACTTC,CASSLTSGSGETQYF